The sequence of this TCR beta chain was determined in a study of CD8+CD57+ T cells in acquired aplastic anemia. Overall study context: Sorted CD4+ and CD8+ cells gave a mean 3.2 ug DNA, range about 0.2 to 27.4 ug.

This clonotype was seen at least ten times. TCR beta VDJ combinations and CDR3 sequences were profiled from genomic DNA. MiXCR was run by TCRdb on the reads, yielding one entry per CDR3 protein. The repertoire includes 400,000 to 600,000 distinct CDR3 sequences, around 32% of them detected once, and roughly 0.8% sits in the top ten. Patients who underwent sequencing had shown CD8+CD57+ cell expansion by flow cytometry. Blood sampling was performed on the patients, and none of them had received therapy by then. The sequence came from a human donor with aplastic anemia. Source material: sorted CD4+, CD8+, or CD8+CD57+ T cells (not recorded which) from PBMCs.

The CDR3 coding sequence is TGTGCCAGCAGCAGTCTCCCCAATCAGCCCCAGCATTTT. Encoded protein: CASSSLPNQPQHF. V usage is TRBV7-2 and J usage is TRBJ1-5; D gene ambiguous. The germline V gene has CDR1 SGHTA and CDR2 FQGNSA. The V end was cut by 5 bases, the J end by 3 bases, with 8 bases between. The length of the CDR3 is 13 residues.